One and the same sample provided the 26 T cell receptor beta chains below, sequenced in a study of T cell clones after liver transplantation. Assay used: immunoSEQ multiplex PCR; TCRdb lists only in-frame clones, some missing. The table records several thousand clones, about 75% of them present only once. The material sequenced was CD8+ T cells from blood, taken before liver transplant. These receptors all come from a human donor who received a liver transplant.

The V and J genes are TRBV7-9 and TRBJ2-1; D not resolved. With 5 bases removed from V and 3 bases from J, the gap between germline ends came to 14 bases. CDR1 and CDR2 from the germline V gene are SEHNR and FQNEAQ (reference sequence). The CDR3 has 15 amino acids. The CDR3 sequence is CASSGWANGYNEQFF. CDR3 in DNA: TGTGCCAGCAGCGGTTGGGCGAACGGCTACAATGAGCAGTTCTTC.

This clone was counted once. This chain uses TRBV5-6 with TRBJ1-4; 7 bases map to TRBD1. The CDR3 is made up of 16 amino acids. From germline, CDR1 is SGHDT and CDR2 YYEEEE. The V segment lost 0 bases and the J segment 10 bases; nucleotides outside the gene matches: 12. The CDR3 region has the DNA TGTGCCAGCAGCTTGGGAGTGGACAGGATCTTCGGAAAACTGTTTTTT. It translates to CASSLGVDRIFGKLFF.

This chain joins TRBV27 and TRBJ2-4, with 7 bases identical to TRBD1. CDR3 length: 16 residues. The germline V gene encodes CDR1 MNHEY and CDR2 SMNVEV (reference sequence). V was pared by 6 bases and J by 1 base, with 9 bases of the junction left unmatched. CDR3 DNA sequence: TGTGCCAGCAGGAAAGCCGGGACAGTCGCCAAAAACATTCAGTACTTC. Protein sequence: CASRKAGTVAKNIQYF.

V gene TRBV29-1 combines with J gene TRBJ2-2; 11 nucleotides align to TRBD2. The CDR3 runs to 19 residues. Germline CDR1 is SQVTM and CDR2 is ANQGSEA. J lost 1 base, V lost 8 bases, and 18 bases had no gene match. CDR3 in DNA: TGCAGCCCCCAACGCGCGGGACTAGCGGTAAAAAGGAACACCGGGGAGCTGTTTTTT. Its protein product is CSPQRAGLAVKRNTGELFF.

In this sample, this clone turned up once. This chain joins TRBV27 and TRBJ2-7; D unresolved. V lost 4 bases to trimming and J lost 3 bases, with 13 bases between them. The CDR3 spans 14 residues. The germline V gene encodes CDR1 MNHEY and CDR2 SMNVEV (reference sequence). The CDR3 DNA is TGTGCCAGCAGTTCGGCACCCCTGAGCTACGAGCAGTACTTC. It specifies CASSSAPLSYEQYF.

The gene calls are TRBV7-9 and TRBJ1-5; tentative D call: TRBD1 (6 bases). The CDR3 is made up of 15 amino acids. The germline V gene has CDR1 SEHNR and CDR2 FQNEAQ (reference sequence). V was pared by 0 bases and J by 6 bases, with 12 bases between. The CDR3 here is CASSLAEGGGQPQHF. CDR3 in DNA: TGTGCCAGCAGCTTAGCAGAAGGGGGGGGTCAGCCCCAGCATTTT. The variable domain in full, completed from reference TRBV7-9 and TRBJ1-5, reads DTGVSQNPRHKITKRGQNVTFRCDPISEHNRLYWYRQTLGQGPEFLTYFQNEAQLEKSRLLSDRFSAERPKGSFSTLEIQRTEQGDSAMYLCASSLAEGGGQPQHFGDGTRLSIL.

The rearrangement joins TRBV19 to TRBJ1-5; D unclear. The germline V gene has CDR1 LNHDA and CDR2 SQIVND (reference sequence). The CDR3 loop spans 15 amino acids. Trimming took off 3 bases at V and 0 bases at J, with 9 bases between the two ends. The CDR3 DNA reads TGTGCCAGTAGTATCACAGCCCTTAGCAATCAGCCCCAGCATTTT. Its translation is CASSITALSNQPQHF.

The rearrangement joins TRBV28 to TRBJ2-3; D gene unclear. The ends were cut back, 2 bases at V and 0 bases at J, with 9 bases in the middle. The germline V gene encodes CDR1 MDHEN and CDR2 SYDVKM. This CDR3 comprises 15 residues. The CDR3 nucleotides read TGTGCCAGCAGTTTACAGCTACCTAGCACAGATACGCAGTATTTT. It encodes CASSLQLPSTDTQYF.

This clone was observed a handful of times. V and J are TRBV27 and TRBJ1-5; D call uncertain. Germline values: CDR1 MNHEY, CDR2 SMNVEV (reference sequence). The CDR3 has 15 amino acids. The germline V and J ends were trimmed by 4 bases and 5 bases, with 15 bases remaining between them. DNA of the CDR3: TGTGCCAGCAGTTGGACCGGTCGCGCGGATCAGCCCCAGCATTTT. Translated: CASSWTGRADQPQHF.

This chain uses TRBV27 with TRBJ2-2; D is unclear. CDR3 length equals 13 residues. From germline, CDR1 is MNHEY and CDR2 SMNVEV (reference sequence). Trimming took off 5 bases at V and 0 bases at J, with 4 bases between the two ends. This CDR3 is CASSTSNTGELFF. The CDR3 DNA reads TGTGCCAGCAGTACATCGAACACCGGGGAGCTGTTTTTT.

This clone has just one count. The chain couples TRBV4-3 to TRBJ2-7; 8 bases agree with TRBD2. The CDR3 consists of 15 residues. The V and J ends lost 1 base and 5 bases, in that order; junction bases with no gene match: 7. Germline V lookup: CDR1 LGHNA, CDR2 YSLEER. The CDR3 sequence: CASSQGSGEVDEQYF. Here the CDR3 DNA reads TGCGCCAGCAGCCAAGGTAGCGGGGAAGTAGACGAGCAGTACTTC.

The rearrangement joins TRBV5-1 to TRBJ2-7; maybe TRBD1 (5 bases). Between the trimmed V and J ends, which lost 4 bases and 3 bases, there was a span of 8 bases. CDR3 length equals 12 residues. Germline CDR1 reads SGHRS; CDR2 reads YFSETQ. The CDR3 protein is CASSIDSYEQYF. The DNA of the CDR3 is TGCGCCAGCAGCATAGACAGCTACGAGCAGTACTTC.

V and J are TRBV27 and TRBJ2-1; D is perhaps TRBD1 (5 bases). Germline CDR1 and CDR2: MNHEY and SMNVEV (reference sequence). Trimming pared 1 base from V and 6 bases from J, leaving 10 bases between. The CDR3 covers 14 residues. The CDR3 here is CASSLYRGVNEQFF. The CDR3 DNA reads TGTGCCAGCAGTTTATATAGGGGTGTCAATGAGCAGTTCTTC.

The rearrangement joins TRBV6-6 to TRBJ2-1; 8 bases fit TRBD1. The germline V gene has CDR1 MNHNY and CDR2 SVGAGI (reference sequence). The CDR3 loop spans 14 amino acids. Trimming at V came to 5 bases and at J to 6 bases, leaving 6 bases not matched to a gene. CDR3 sequence: CASSTRTGSNEQFF. The CDR3 DNA sequence: TGTGCCAGCAGTACACGGACAGGGAGCAATGAGCAGTTCTTC.

The CDR3 coding sequence is TGTGCCAGCAGCTCCCACGGACAGTACTACGAGCAGTACTTC. Protein: CASSSHGQYYEQYF. This chain links TRBV13 with TRBJ2-7; a possible D gene is TRBD1 (6 bases). V was pared by 4 bases and J by 3 bases, with 13 bases between. The CDR3 loop spans 14 amino acids. Germline assignment: CDR1 PRHDT and CDR2 FYEKMQ (reference sequence).

The V and J genes are TRBV7-9 and TRBJ2-1; TRBD1 or TRBD2 may be the D gene (5 bases each). V dropped 4 bases and J dropped 14 bases, with 15 bases sitting between them. Germline V gives CDR1 SEHNR, CDR2 FQNEAQ (reference sequence). The CDR3 loop spans 12 amino acids. CDR3 DNA sequence: TGTGCCAGCAGCTCCTCCGGCAGAGGGGAGTTCTTC. Amino acids: CASSSSGRGEFF.

The chain employs TRBV7-9 and TRBJ2-1; the D call may be TRBD1 or TRBD2 (6 bases each). Trimming removed 5 bases from V and 8 bases from J, with 19 bases in between. This CDR3 comprises 15 residues. Germline V lookup: CDR1 SEHNR, CDR2 FQNEAQ (reference sequence). The CDR3 bases are TGTGCCAGCAGCCAATCGGGTGCGGGACAACATGAGCAGTTCTTC. Its protein is CASSQSGAGQHEQFF.

The chain recombines TRBV11-2 with TRBJ1-4; D remains unclear. This CDR3 comprises 15 residues. Deletions cut 6 bases from V and 4 bases from J, with 15 bases between. The V gene's germline CDR1 is SGHAT and CDR2 FQNNGV. The CDR3 reads CASRELVALNEKLFF. The DNA for the CDR3 is TGTGCCAGCAGGGAACTGGTCGCCCTTAATGAAAAACTGTTTTTT.

This chain connects TRBV6-4 to TRBJ2-3; TRBD2 matches 10 bases. CDR1 is MRHNA and CDR2 is SNTAGT in the germline V gene. V shed 0 bases and J 5 bases; nucleotides not matched to a gene: 8. The CDR3 spans 17 residues. CDR3 bases: TGTGCCAGCAGTGACTCTGGAGCGGGGGGGCCCCTAGATACGCAGTATTTT. Protein: CASSDSGAGGPLDTQYF.

The V and J genes are TRBV7-3 and TRBJ2-7; possible D gene TRBD1, 6 bases. V lost 2 bases and J lost 4, with 9 bases in between. Germline V lookup: CDR1 SGHTA, CDR2 FQGTGA. The CDR3 runs 13 residues. As DNA, the CDR3 is TGTGCCAGCAGCTTAGGCAGGGGATACGAGCAGTACTTC. The encoded protein is CASSLGRGYEQYF.

Only one count was recorded for this clone. CDR3 sequence reads: CASSIGGSGGQGQPQHF. CDR3 bases: TGTGCCAGTAGTATAGGTGGAAGTGGAGGGCAGGGTCAGCCCCAGCATTTT. The chain joins TRBV19 to TRBJ1-5; the D gene is possibly TRBD1 (5 bases). The germline gives CDR1 LNHDA, CDR2 SQIVND (reference sequence). The CDR3 extends over 17 amino acids. Trimming cost V 1 base and J 6 bases, with 19 bases left between them.

V is TRBV4-3 and J is TRBJ2-1; unclear D gene. With 0 bases removed from V and 13 bases from J, the gap between germline ends came to 13 bases. Germline CDR1 reads LGHNA; CDR2 reads YSLEER. This CDR3 is 13 amino acids long. DNA for the CDR3: TGCGCCAGCAGCCAAGATCGGGTGGATACTCAGTTCTTC. It yields the protein CASSQDRVDTQFF.

The chain recombines TRBV15 with TRBJ2-1; TRBD2 aligns across 14 bases. This CDR3 comprises 16 residues. V dropped 1 base and J dropped 14; count of bases not matched to a gene: 10. The germline V gene encodes CDR1 LNHNV and CDR2 YYDKDF (reference sequence). In DNA form, the CDR3 reads TGTGCCACCAGCAGAGCTGTAGGGACTAGCGGGAGCGGAAAGTTCTTC. It codes for CATSRAVGTSGSGKFF.

The CDR3 nucleotides are TGTGCCAGCAGCGTAGCGGCTAGCGGGGGTGCCTACAATGAGCAGTTCTTC. Translated, it gives CASSVAASGGAYNEQFF. The chain recombines TRBV9 with TRBJ2-1; 10 bases match TRBD2. CDR3 size: 17 residues. Germline V gene sequence: CDR1 SGDLS, CDR2 YYNGEE. Losses at the gene ends were 0 bases for V and 2 bases for J; bases not matched to a gene: 5.

The chain joins TRBV27 to TRBJ1-6; D perhaps matches TRBD1 (6 bases). V was trimmed by 5 bases and J by 0 bases, leaving 14 bases between them. Germline assignment: CDR1 MNHEY and CDR2 SMNVEV (reference sequence). This CDR3 has 17 amino acids. The CDR3 nucleotides are TGTGCCAGCAGTCGACAGGCTCCGAGCTCCTATAATTCACCCCTCCACTTT. It encodes CASSRQAPSSYNSPLHF.

The chain has TRBV27 and TRBJ1-4, with D possibly matching TRBD1 (6 bases). The CDR3 length is 16 residues. Deletions cut 8 bases from V and 8 bases from J, with 24 bases between. Germline CDR1 MNHEY, CDR2 SMNVEV (reference sequence). Here the CDR3 DNA reads TGTGCCAGCCGCACCCTTGGACAGCCTGACCGGGAAAAACTGTTTTTT. Translating it yields CASRTLGQPDREKLFF.